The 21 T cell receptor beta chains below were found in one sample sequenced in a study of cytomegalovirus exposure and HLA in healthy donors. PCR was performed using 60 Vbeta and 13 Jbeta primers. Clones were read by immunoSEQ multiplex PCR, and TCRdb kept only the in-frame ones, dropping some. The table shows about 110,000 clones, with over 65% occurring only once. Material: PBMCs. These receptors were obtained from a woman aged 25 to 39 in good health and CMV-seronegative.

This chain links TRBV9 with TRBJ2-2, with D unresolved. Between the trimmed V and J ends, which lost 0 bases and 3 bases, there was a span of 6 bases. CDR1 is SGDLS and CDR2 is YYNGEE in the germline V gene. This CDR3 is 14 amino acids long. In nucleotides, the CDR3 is TGTGCCAGCAGCGTAGTCCCGGACACCGGGGAGCTGTTTTTT. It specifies CASSVVPDTGELFF.

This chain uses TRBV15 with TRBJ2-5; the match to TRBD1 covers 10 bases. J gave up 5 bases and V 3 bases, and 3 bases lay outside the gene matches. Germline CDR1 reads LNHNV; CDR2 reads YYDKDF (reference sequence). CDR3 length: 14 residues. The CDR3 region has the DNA TGTGCCACCAGCAGTGGGGACAGGGGTGAGACCCAGTACTTC. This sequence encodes CATSSGDRGETQYF.

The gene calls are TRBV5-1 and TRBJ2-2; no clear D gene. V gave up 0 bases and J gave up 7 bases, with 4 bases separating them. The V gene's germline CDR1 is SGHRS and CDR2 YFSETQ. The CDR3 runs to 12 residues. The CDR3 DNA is TGCGCCAGCAGCTTGGACATCGGGGAGCTGTTTTTT. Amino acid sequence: CASSLDIGELFF.

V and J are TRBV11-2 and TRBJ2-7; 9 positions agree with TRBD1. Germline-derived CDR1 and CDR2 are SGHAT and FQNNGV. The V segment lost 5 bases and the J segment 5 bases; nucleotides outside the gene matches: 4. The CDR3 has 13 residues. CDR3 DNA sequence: TGTGCCAGCAGCCGGGACAGGGTGAACGAGCAGTACTTC. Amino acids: CASSRDRVNEQYF.

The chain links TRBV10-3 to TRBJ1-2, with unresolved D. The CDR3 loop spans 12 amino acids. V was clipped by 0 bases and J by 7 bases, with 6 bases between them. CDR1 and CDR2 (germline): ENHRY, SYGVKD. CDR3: CAISESDSGYTF. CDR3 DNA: TGTGCCATCAGTGAGTCTGACTCTGGCTACACCTTC.

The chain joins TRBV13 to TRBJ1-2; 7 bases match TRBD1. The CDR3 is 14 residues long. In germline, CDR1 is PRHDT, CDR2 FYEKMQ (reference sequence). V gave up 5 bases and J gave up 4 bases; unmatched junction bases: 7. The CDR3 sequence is CASSARQGVYGYTF. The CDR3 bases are TGTGCCAGCAGCGCTCGACAGGGTGTCTATGGCTACACCTTC.

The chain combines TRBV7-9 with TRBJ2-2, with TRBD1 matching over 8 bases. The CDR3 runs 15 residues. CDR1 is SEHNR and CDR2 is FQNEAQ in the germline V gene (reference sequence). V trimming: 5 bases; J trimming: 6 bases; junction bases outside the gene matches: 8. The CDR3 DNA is TGTGCCAGCAGCAAGAGACAGGGGTTAGCCGGGGAGCTGTTTTTT. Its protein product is CASSKRQGLAGELFF.

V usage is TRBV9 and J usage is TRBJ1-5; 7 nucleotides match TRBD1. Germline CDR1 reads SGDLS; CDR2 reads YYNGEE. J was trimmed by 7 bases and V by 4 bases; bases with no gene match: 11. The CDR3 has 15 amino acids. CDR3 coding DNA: TGTGCCAGCAGCCCATTCGACAGGGAAAACCAGCCCCAGCATTTT. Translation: CASSPFDRENQPQHF.

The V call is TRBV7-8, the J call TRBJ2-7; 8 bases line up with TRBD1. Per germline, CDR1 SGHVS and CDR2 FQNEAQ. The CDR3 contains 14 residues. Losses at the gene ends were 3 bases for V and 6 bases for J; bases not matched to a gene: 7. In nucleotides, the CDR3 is TGTGCCAGCAGCTTCCCGGACAGGGTAAGCGAGCAGTACTTC. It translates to CASSFPDRVSEQYF. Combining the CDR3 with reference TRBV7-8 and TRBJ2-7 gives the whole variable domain GAGVSQSPRYKVAKRGQDVALRCDPISGHVSLFWYQQALGQGPEFLTYFQNEAQLDKSGLPSDRFFAERPEGSVSTLKIQRTQQEDSAVYLCASSFPDRVSEQYFGPGTRLTVT.

This CDR3 is CAISAGQGNEQFF. Written as DNA, the CDR3 is TGTGCCATCAGTGCGGGACAGGGCAATGAGCAGTTCTTC. This chain joins TRBV10-3 and TRBJ2-1; TRBD1 matches at 9 bases. Germline values: CDR1 ENHRY, CDR2 SYGVKD. The V and J ends lost 4 bases and 6 bases, in that order; junction bases with no gene match: 1. This CDR3 spans 13 amino acids.

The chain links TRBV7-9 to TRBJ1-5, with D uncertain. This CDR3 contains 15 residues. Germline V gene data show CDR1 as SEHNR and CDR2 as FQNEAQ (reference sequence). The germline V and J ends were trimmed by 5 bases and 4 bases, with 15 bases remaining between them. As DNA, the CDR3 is TGTGCCAGCAGCCCTCCCGGAGCAGAGAATCAGCCCCAGCATTTT. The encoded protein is CASSPPGAENQPQHF.

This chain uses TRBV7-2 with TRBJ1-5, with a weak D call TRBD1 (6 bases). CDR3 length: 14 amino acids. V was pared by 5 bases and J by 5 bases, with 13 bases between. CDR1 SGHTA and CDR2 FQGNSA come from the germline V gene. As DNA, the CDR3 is TGTGCCAGCAGCAATGCAGGGGCGGATCAGCCCCAGCATTTT. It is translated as CASSNAGADQPQHF.

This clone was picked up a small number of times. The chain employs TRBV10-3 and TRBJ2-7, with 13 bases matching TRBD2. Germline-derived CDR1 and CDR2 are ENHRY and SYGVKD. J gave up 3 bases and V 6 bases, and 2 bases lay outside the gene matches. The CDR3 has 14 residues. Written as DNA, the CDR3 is TGTGCCATCAGCGGGACTAGCGGGGACTACGAGCAGTACTTC. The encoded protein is CAISGTSGDYEQYF.

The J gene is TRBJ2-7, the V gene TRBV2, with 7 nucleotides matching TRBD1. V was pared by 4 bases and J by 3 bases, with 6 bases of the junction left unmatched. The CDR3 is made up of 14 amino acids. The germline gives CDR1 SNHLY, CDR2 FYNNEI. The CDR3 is CASSAWTGLYEQYF. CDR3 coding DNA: TGTGCCAGCAGTGCTTGGACAGGACTCTACGAGCAGTACTTC. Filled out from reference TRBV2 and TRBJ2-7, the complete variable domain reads EPEVTQTPSHQVTQMGQEVILRCVPISNHLYFYWYRQILGQKVEFLVSFYNNEISEKSEIFDDQFSVERPDGSNFTLKIRSTKLEDSAMYFCASSAWTGLYEQYFGPGTRLTVT.

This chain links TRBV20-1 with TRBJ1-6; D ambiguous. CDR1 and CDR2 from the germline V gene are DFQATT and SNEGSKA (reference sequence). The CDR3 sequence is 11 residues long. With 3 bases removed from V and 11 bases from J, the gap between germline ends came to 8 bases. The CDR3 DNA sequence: TGCAGTGCTAGGCGCGCGCCACCCCTCCACTTT. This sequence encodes CSARRAPPLHF.

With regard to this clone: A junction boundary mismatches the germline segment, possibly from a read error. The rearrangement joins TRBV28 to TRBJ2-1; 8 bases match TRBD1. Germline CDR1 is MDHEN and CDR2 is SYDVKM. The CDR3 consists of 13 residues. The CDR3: CASSLWLAGGTVF. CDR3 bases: TGTGCCAGCAGTTTATGGTTAGCAGGGGGCACGGTCTTC.

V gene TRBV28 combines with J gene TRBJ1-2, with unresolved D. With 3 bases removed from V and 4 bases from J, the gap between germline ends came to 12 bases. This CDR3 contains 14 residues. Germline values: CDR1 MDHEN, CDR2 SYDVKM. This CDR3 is CASSFVSGAYGYTF. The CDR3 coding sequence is TGTGCCAGCAGTTTTGTCTCCGGAGCCTATGGCTACACCTTC.

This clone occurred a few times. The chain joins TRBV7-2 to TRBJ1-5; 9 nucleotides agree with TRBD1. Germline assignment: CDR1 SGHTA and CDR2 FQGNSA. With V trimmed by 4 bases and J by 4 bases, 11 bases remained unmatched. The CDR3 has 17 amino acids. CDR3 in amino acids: CASSSGTGSPVNQPQHF. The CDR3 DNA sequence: TGTGCCAGCAGCTCCGGGACAGGGAGTCCGGTGAATCAGCCCCAGCATTTT.

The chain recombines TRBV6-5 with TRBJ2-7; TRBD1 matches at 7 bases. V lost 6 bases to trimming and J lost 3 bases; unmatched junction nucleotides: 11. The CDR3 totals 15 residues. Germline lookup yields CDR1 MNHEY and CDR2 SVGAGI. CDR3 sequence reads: CASSPTGSQVYEQYF. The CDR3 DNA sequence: TGTGCCAGCAGCCCGACAGGGTCTCAAGTCTACGAGCAGTACTTC.

The CDR3 region is CTSSGQRGDPIYNEQFF. Written as DNA, the CDR3 is TGCACCAGCAGCGGGCAGCGGGGGGACCCTATATACAATGAGCAGTTCTTC. This sequence joins TRBV1 and TRBJ2-1; the table names TRBD2, a call not compared with the DNA. TRBV1 is deemed a pseudogene. This CDR3 is built from 17 residues.

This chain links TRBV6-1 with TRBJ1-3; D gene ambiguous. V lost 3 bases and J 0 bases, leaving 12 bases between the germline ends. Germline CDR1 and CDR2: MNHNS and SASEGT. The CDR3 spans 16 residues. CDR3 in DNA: TGTGCCAGCAGTGACAGCCGGGTGAGCTCTGGAAACACCATATATTTT. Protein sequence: CASSDSRVSSGNTIYF.